The 32 T cell receptor beta chains below were found in one sample sequenced in a study of CD8 T cells in ankylosing spondylitis. Using its own MiXCR run on the 5' RACE reads, TCRdb lists one record per CDR3 protein. Of more than 250,000 distinct CDR3 sequences in the sample, 11% are singletons; the top ten hold about 10%. The sample taken for sequencing was blood, either unsorted or a sorted T cell fraction (not recorded which). Source of these receptors: a female donor with ankylosing spondylitis or in good health (not recorded which).

This clonotype was detected ten times or more. J is TRBJ2-2 and V is TRBV5-1; tentative D call: TRBD2 (6 bases). The germline CDR1 and CDR2 sequences are SGHRS and YFSETQ. The CDR3 has 15 amino acids. The germline V and J ends were trimmed by 4 bases and 3 bases, with 13 bases remaining between them. The CDR3 region has the DNA TGCGCCAGCAGCAGAGGAGGGCTGGACACCGGGGAGCTGTTTTTT. Amino acids: CASSRGGLDTGELFF. Together with reference TRBV5-1 and TRBJ2-2, the CDR3 gives the full variable domain: KAGVTQTPRYLIKTRGQQVTLSCSPISGHRSVSWYQQTPGQGLQFLFEYFSETQRNKGNFPGRFSGRQFSNSRSEMNVSTLELGDSALYLCASSRGGLDTGELFFGEGSRLTVL.

In this sample, this clonotype turned up a few times. The V and J genes are TRBV28 and TRBJ2-7; TRBD2 matches at 8 bases. Germline V gene sequence: CDR1 MDHEN, CDR2 SYDVKM. The CDR3 covers 15 residues. With V trimmed by 5 bases and J by 4 bases, 10 bases remained unmatched. The CDR3 protein is CASSELGLGYYEQYF. DNA for the CDR3: TGTGCCAGCAGTGAGTTGGGACTAGGGTATTACGAGCAGTACTTC.

Ten or more counts support this clonotype. In DNA, the CDR3 is TGCGCCAGCAGCTCACAGGGGCCCACAGATACGCAGTATTTT. Translated: CASSSQGPTDTQYF. The J gene is TRBJ2-3, the V gene TRBV5-1; the match to TRBD1 covers 7 bases. Losses at the gene ends were 3 bases for V and 2 bases for J; bases not matched to a gene: 3. Germline CDR1 is SGHRS and CDR2 is YFSETQ. The CDR3 contains 14 residues.

V gene TRBV11-1 combines with J gene TRBJ2-1, with D possibly matching TRBD2 (6 bases). CDR3 length: 18 residues. Germline V gene data show CDR1 as SGHAT and CDR2 as FQDESV (reference sequence). Trimming took 5 bases from V and 2 from J, leaving 22 bases between them. The CDR3 nucleotides read TGTGCCAGCAGCCCCCAAACGGGAGACAGAGGACCCTACAATGAGCAGTTCTTC. Its translation is CASSPQTGDRGPYNEQFF.

In this sample, this clonotype turned up many times. The V call is TRBV24-1, the J call TRBJ1-1; a weak D match, TRBD1 (6 bases). The CDR3 sequence is 14 residues long. The V and J ends lost 5 bases and 5 bases respectively, with 14 bases between them. The germline CDR1 and CDR2 sequences are KGHDR and SFDVKD. The CDR3 DNA sequence: TGTGCCACCAGTGGAGGGGGGGGGAGGACTGAAGCTTTCTTT. It yields the protein CATSGGGGRTEAFF.

V is TRBV6-5 and J is TRBJ2-1; D gene uncertain. This CDR3 contains 14 residues. Germline V lookup: CDR1 MNHEY, CDR2 SVGAGI. V was shortened by 0 bases and J by 6 bases, with 9 bases between the two germline ends. The CDR3 loop is CASSYSQTPNEQFF. CDR3 sequence (DNA): TGTGCCAGCAGTTACTCGCAAACCCCCAATGAGCAGTTCTTC.

The chain is built from TRBV24-1 and TRBJ2-2; no clear D. The V gene lost 1 base and the J gene lost 1 base, with 9 bases spanning the gap. Germline CDR1 reads KGHDR; CDR2 reads SFDVKD. This CDR3 region has 16 residues. DNA for the CDR3: TGTGCCACCAGTGATTTTGGCGCGGTGAACACCGGGGAGCTGTTTTTT. Its protein is CATSDFGAVNTGELFF.

This clonotype has ten or more counts. The chain's CDR3 is CSALNTGSSSYEQYF. In nucleotides, the CDR3 is TGCAGTGCTCTCAATACAGGGAGTAGCTCCTACGAGCAGTACTTC. The chain joins TRBV20-1 to TRBJ2-7; TRBD1 is a possible D gene (6 bases). Germline V CDR1 and CDR2: DFQATT, SNEGSKA (reference sequence). The CDR3 runs to 15 residues. The ends were cut back, 5 bases at V and 0 bases at J, with 17 bases in the middle.

This clonotype showed up just a few times. DNA of the CDR3: TGTGCCAGCAGCCTACCGTACCAAGAGACCCAGTACTTC. It codes for CASSLPYQETQYF. The chain uses TRBV11-2 and TRBJ2-5; D remains ambiguous. Germline V gene sequence: CDR1 SGHAT, CDR2 FQNNGV. The CDR3 covers 13 residues. Trimming shortened V by 5 bases and J by 0 bases, and 7 bases separated the two germline ends.

This clonotype appeared many times. The rearrangement joins TRBV20-1 to TRBJ2-1; D gene ambiguous. V was trimmed by 0 bases and J by 4 bases, leaving 16 bases between them. The germline CDR1 and CDR2 sequences are DFQATT and SNEGSKA (reference sequence). This CDR3 contains 16 residues. The CDR3 bases are TGCAGTGCTAGAGATGTAGTAGTAGTTTCGTACAATGAGCAGTTCTTC. Translation gives CSARDVVVVSYNEQFF.

In this sample, this clonotype turned up many times. V and J are TRBV12-3 or TRBV12-4 and TRBJ1-5; D is unclear. The V end was cut by 3 bases, the J end by 6 bases, with 9 bases between. The CDR3 length is 13 residues. In nucleotides, the CDR3 is TGTGCCAGCAGTTTGGCGGGGTCTCAGCCCCAGCATTTT. It is translated as CASSLAGSQPQHF.

This clonotype appeared a few times. The CDR3 here is CASSGLRHYNEQFF. The CDR3 DNA reads as TGTGCCAGCAGTGGACTGCGACATTACAATGAGCAGTTCTTC. The chain has TRBV6-1 and TRBJ2-1; D unclear. V lost 4 bases and J 4 bases, leaving 11 bases between the germline ends. This CDR3 is built from 14 residues. CDR1 is MNHNS and CDR2 is SASEGT in the germline V gene.

This clonotype has a count of ten or more. CDR3 protein: CASSLGQGAGQPQHF. CDR3 DNA sequence: TGCGCCAGCAGCTTGGGGCAGGGGGCGGGTCAGCCCCAGCATTTT. This chain uses TRBV5-1 with TRBJ1-5; 8 nucleotides match TRBD1. Unmatched junction bases numbered 5, after V lost 0 bases and J lost 6 bases. CDR3 size: 15 residues. Germline lookup yields CDR1 SGHRS and CDR2 YFSETQ.

The chain combines TRBV3-1 with TRBJ2-2; D gene uncertain. The germline V and J ends were trimmed by 0 bases and 5 bases, with 22 bases remaining between them. Germline V lookup: CDR1 LGHDT, CDR2 YNNKEL (reference sequence). CDR3 size: 19 residues. CDR3 sequence: CASSQDNRESRRRTGELFF. Written as DNA, the CDR3 is TGTGCCAGCAGCCAAGATAACAGAGAATCGAGACGCCGGACCGGGGAGCTGTTTTTT.

In its sample, this clonotype was seen a few times. CDR3 protein: CASSATVNEQYF. The CDR3 DNA is TGCGCCAGCAGCGCGACAGTAAACGAGCAGTACTTC. V is TRBV5-1 and J is TRBJ2-7; TRBD1 is a possible D gene (5 bases). There are 12 residues in the CDR3. Between the trimmed V and J ends, which lost 4 bases and 5 bases, there was a span of 10 bases. Germline CDR1 and CDR2: SGHRS and YFSETQ.

This clonotype was observed many times. V usage is TRBV20-1 and J usage is TRBJ1-6; D gene ambiguous. Trimming pared 3 bases from V and 0 bases from J, leaving 12 bases between. The CDR3 covers 16 residues. Germline CDR1 DFQATT, CDR2 SNEGSKA (reference sequence). As DNA, the CDR3 is TGCAGTGCTAGGGTTGGTGGGAGCTCCTATAATTCACCCCTCCACTTT. Translating it yields CSARVGGSSYNSPLHF.

This clonotype occurred many times. The V and J genes are TRBV5-6 and TRBJ2-7; the D is unclear. Looked up from germline, CDR1 is SGHDT and CDR2 is YYEEEE. The CDR3 has 14 amino acids. V shed 1 base and J shed 3 bases, with 11 bases lying between them. CDR3 coding DNA: TGTGCCAGCAGCTTGTCCTTTAACCACTACGAGCAGTACTTC. Protein product: CASSLSFNHYEQYF.

The V call is TRBV3-1, the J call TRBJ2-1, with TRBD2 matching over 8 bases. CDR1 is LGHDT, CDR2 YNNKEL, per germline (reference sequence). This CDR3 spans 15 amino acids. V lost 3 bases and J lost 4; bases outside the gene matches: 5. The CDR3: CASSHGTSSYNEQFF. CDR3 in DNA: TGTGCCAGCAGCCACGGGACTAGTTCGTACAATGAGCAGTTCTTC.

This clonotype was recorded many times. The chain links TRBV28 to TRBJ2-1; 9 bases fit TRBD2. Germline V gene sequence: CDR1 MDHEN, CDR2 SYDVKM. V gave up 6 bases and J gave up 7 bases; unmatched junction bases: 10. CDR3 length: 15 amino acids. The CDR3 bases are TGTGCCAGCAGGCCCGGGACTAGCATCTTTAATGAGCAGTTCTTC. Its protein product is CASRPGTSIFNEQFF.

The sample holds many counts of this clonotype. V gene TRBV24-1 combines with J gene TRBJ2-1; 9 nucleotides agree with TRBD2. The CDR3 is 15 residues long. Germline lookup yields CDR1 KGHDR and CDR2 SFDVKD. Losses at the gene ends were 4 bases for V and 8 bases for J; bases not matched to a gene: 8. CDR3 DNA: TGTGCCACCAGTGAAGCTAGCGGGAATTTGGATGAGCAGTTCTTC. As protein: CATSEASGNLDEQFF.

Only a few counts were recorded for this clonotype. The V call is TRBV19, the J call TRBJ1-2; TRBD1 is a possible D gene (6 bases). Trimming cost V 7 bases and J 2 bases, with 17 bases left between them. The CDR3 has 15 amino acids. CDR1 LNHDA and CDR2 SQIVND come from the germline V gene (reference sequence). CDR3 protein: CASTYNTGINYGYTF. The DNA of the CDR3 is TGTGCCAGTACCTACAATACAGGGATCAACTATGGCTACACCTTC.

The chain employs TRBV6-2 or TRBV6-3 and TRBJ2-1, with 11 bases lining up with TRBD2. The CDR3 length is 18 residues. Trimming at V came to 0 bases and at J to 3 bases, leaving 7 bases not matched to a gene. CDR1 and CDR2 (germline): MNHEY, SVGEGT. The CDR3 loop reads CASSYSPPTSGIYNEQFF. Written as DNA, the CDR3 is TGTGCCAGCAGTTACTCCCCGCCGACTAGCGGGATCTACAATGAGCAGTTCTTC.

This clonotype was observed at least ten times. J is TRBJ2-3 and V is TRBV5-5, with 8 bases fitting TRBD2. The ends lost 6 bases at V and 4 bases at J; junction bases unmatched: 7. This CDR3 region has 14 residues. Germline V CDR1 and CDR2: SGHKS, YYEKEE (reference sequence). Written as DNA, the CDR3 is TGTGCCAGCACTACCCCCGGGGGGGCAGATACGCAGTATTTT. Amino acids: CASTTPGGADTQYF.

V gene TRBV7-2 combines with J gene TRBJ1-6, with no clear D. The V end lost 5 bases, the J end lost 9 bases, and 23 bases lay between the germline ends. The CDR3 has 17 residues. CDR1 and CDR2 from the germline V gene are SGHTA and FQGNSA. CDR3: CASSRGEPGRGSSPLHF. The CDR3, as DNA: TGTGCCAGCAGCCGTGGGGAACCGGGCCGAGGGTCTTCACCCCTCCACTTT.

This clonotype was seen repeatedly, ten times or more. Here the CDR3 DNA reads TGTGCCATCAGTGCCGCCACTTTCGGGGGCTCGGGGAATGAGCAGTTCTTC. This codes for CAISAATFGGSGNEQFF. V gene TRBV10-3 combines with J gene TRBJ2-1; tentatively, D is TRBD1 or TRBD2 (6 bases each). V lost 4 bases and J 7 bases, leaving 23 bases between the germline ends. Germline assignment: CDR1 ENHRY and CDR2 SYGVKD. The CDR3 length is 17 residues.

At least ten counts were recorded for this clonotype. The chain carries TRBV7-8 and TRBJ2-7, with a weak D call TRBD2 (5 bases). V lost 0 bases to trimming and J lost 0 bases, with 6 bases between them. CDR1 and CDR2 (germline): SGHVS, FQNEAQ. The CDR3 length is 14 residues. CDR3 region: CASSLAGDSYEQYF. DNA of the CDR3: TGTGCCAGCAGCTTAGCCGGGGACTCCTACGAGCAGTACTTC.

The sample holds many counts of this clonotype. V usage is TRBV27 and J usage is TRBJ1-2; D might be TRBD1 (5 bases). From germline, CDR1 is MNHEY and CDR2 SMNVEV (reference sequence). Trimming left V 0 bases short and J 8 bases short, with 10 bases between. The CDR3 covers 13 residues. CDR3 amino acids: CASSLSGGMGYTF. The CDR3 DNA follows: TGTGCCAGCAGTTTATCGGGGGGGATGGGCTACACCTTC.

The chain couples TRBV5-4 to TRBJ2-5, with TRBD2 matching 8 bases. The CDR3 length is 15 residues. V lost 0 bases to trimming and J lost 2 bases; unmatched junction nucleotides: 3. Germline V CDR1 and CDR2: SGHNT, YYREEE (reference sequence). The CDR3 DNA follows: TGTGCCAGCAGCTTGGCCCCTAGCGGGCAAGAGACCCAGTACTTC. Its protein product is CASSLAPSGQETQYF.

This clonotype has at least ten counts. The V call is TRBV6-4, the J call TRBJ2-1, with TRBD1 as a possible D gene (6 bases). With 4 bases removed from V and 2 bases from J, the gap between germline ends came to 12 bases. CDR1 is MRHNA, CDR2 SNTAGT, per germline. The CDR3 is 15 residues long. The CDR3 spells CASSVDQGTYNEQFF. In nucleotides, the CDR3 is TGTGCCAGCAGTGTTGACCAGGGGACCTACAATGAGCAGTTCTTC.

This clonotype was seen repeatedly, ten times or more. The V call is TRBV5-1, the J call TRBJ1-1; 7 positions match TRBD1. The CDR3 length is 15 residues. Unmatched junction bases numbered 10, after V lost 8 bases and J lost 0 bases. CDR1 SGHRS and CDR2 YFSETQ come from the germline V gene. For the CDR3, the DNA is TGCGCCAGTTCCCCGCGGGACAGCATGAACACTGAAGCTTTCTTT. Translated, it gives CASSPRDSMNTEAFF.

Details on this clonotype: Since a much larger clone is just one base distant, this may be a read error. The chain couples TRBV6-2 or TRBV6-3 to TRBJ2-1; TRBD1 or TRBD2 may be the D gene (7 bases each). This CDR3 is 12 amino acids long. With 5 bases removed from V and 16 bases from J, the gap between germline ends came to 18 bases. Germline V CDR1 and CDR2: MNHEY, SVGEGT. The CDR3 sequence is CASSPTQGGSFF. The CDR3 nucleotides are TGTGCCAGCAGTCCCACTCAGGGGGGGAGTTTCTTC.

Ten or more counts support this clonotype. The chain has TRBV11-2 and TRBJ2-2, with TRBD1 as a possible D gene (6 bases). V lost 1 base and J 7 bases, leaving 7 bases between the germline ends. Looked up from germline, CDR1 is SGHAT and CDR2 is FQNNGV. The CDR3 has 13 amino acids. The CDR3 here is CASSLGGLGELFF. As DNA, the CDR3 is TGTGCCAGCAGCTTAGGGGGGCTCGGGGAGCTGTTTTTT.